This T cell receptor beta chain is from a study of blood T cells in healthy people across ages (dated by TCRdb to the mid-2010s). With regard to the full study: In model experiments, template switching captured about one uniquely barcoded TCR beta cDNA molecule for every two T cells. Donors of different ages were randomly distributed across sequencing lanes to avoid experimental bias. The study analyzed two additional independent replicas of 1 million unique cDNA reads from the same blood draw for two donors, one aged 18 to 29 and one aged 80 or older. Using deep sequencing normalized with unique cDNA molecular identifiers, the study measured how TCR beta repertoire diversity changes with age. Four age groups were formed from the donors: young (average roughly 15 years), middle-aged (approximately 40), aged (approximately 60) and long-lived (82). The investigation overall reported the following: Because the CMV infection status of the donors was unknown, age-related changes in expanded clonotypes may potentially have been confounded. Compared with the aged group, the long-lived group had more naive CD4+ T cells, fewer expanded clones and increased TCR diversity, a pattern suggesting age selection. Conclusive comparison of naive and antigen-experienced compartments was prevented by the profiling of bulk unsorted PBMCs. As age increased, observed TCR beta diversity per million T cells dropped in a roughly linear way, and a significant reduction was already evident by age 40. Observed TCR beta diversity correlated strongly with the percentage of naive T cells measured by flow cytometry. Estimates of total diversity based on one million sequenced T cells were regarded as lower bounds and as underestimates.

Systemically healthy Caucasian individuals from Russia, approximately 39 in total and aged roughly 6 to 90 years, were included as donors. Ten milliliters of peripheral blood were drawn from each donor into EDTA-treated Vacutainer tubes. PBMCs were isolated by Ficoll-Paque density-gradient centrifugation, with at least 6.5 million obtained per sample. Total RNA was extracted from PBMCs with Trizol reagent, with at least 5 micrograms obtained per sample. For every donor, flow cytometry on a PBMC aliquot measured the percentage of naive CD45RAhigh/CD27high T cells. Measured from the cysteine to the phenylalanine, the CDR3 is 15 residues long. Only the CDR3 DNA is retained, 45 bases long and in frame from the first base. The germline V gene (reference sequence) specifies DFQATT as CDR1 and SNEGSKA as CDR2. V loses 5 bases, J loses 0 bases, and the germline ends lie 16 bases apart. Libraries were prepared through 5' RACE. TCRdb records Illumina HiSeq 2500 as the sequencer. A second 7 to 11 cycle PCR used a sample-barcoded 5' primer and a J-beta primer mix. A unique molecular identifier was introduced onto each TCR beta cDNA molecule by a template-switch 5' adaptor carrying 12 random nucleotides. Each sample yielded at least 3 million CDR3-containing paired-end reads. The Mint cDNA synthesis kit, primed by a TRBC-specific oligonucleotide, was used to synthesize first-strand cDNA from all RNA. Following uracil-DNA glycosylase treatment, a first 18-cycle PCR with universal primers M1SS and BC2_uni_R was performed on all cDNA. Concerning the study's data processing: For normalization, 1 million high-quality reads, each with a distinct molecular identifier, were randomly selected from each sample. Instead of being binned into consensus sequences, reads that shared molecular identifiers were thrown out. CDR3 identification, clonotype clustering and error correction used MiTCR with a Q25 quality threshold and the strictest error-elimination algorithm. A nonparametric unseen species model with Euler transformation was used to estimate lower-bound total TCR beta diversity. Using fastp trimming at Q25 and MiXCR clonotype assembly, TCRdb reanalyzed the public sequencing data and kept in-frame beta chains. When rows share a CDR3 protein, they turn into one entry using the most common DNA and genes. These V and J calls derive from TCRdb rather than the authors' analysis. For this sample there are 1.5 million to 2 million distinct CDR3 sequences; 49% appear just once. The top ten hold over 2% of the sample.

This clonotype was observed once. What this receptor recognizes is not known. No much larger clone is present one base from it, and per-base qualities are unavailable. The sequenced material came from blood. Rearrangement joined TRBV20-1 to TRBJ1-2; a tentative D match to TRBD1 spans 5 bases. This receptor was obtained from a woman aged 40 to 49 in good health. The DNA sequence is given as TGCAGTGCTCGACAAATAGGGGACGCTAACTATGGCTACACCTTC. This encodes CSARQIGDANYGYTF.